The entry that follows covers one T cell receptor (beta chain) sequence. The sample originates from a study of blood T cell repertoires in COVID-19. Looking at the study overall: Donors in the United States, Italy and Spain gave samples during acute or convalescent COVID-19. In each case, the material was cDNA or gDNA derived from T cells, B-cell-depleted T cells, or PBMCs.

CDR3 length: 17 amino acids. V lost 5 bases, J lost 3 bases, and 13 bases stayed unmatched. CDR1 is MDHEN and CDR2 is SYDVKM in the germline V gene. How the authors handled the data: Amplification with reference gene primers provided the estimates of nucleated cell counts. The method was immunoSEQ multiplex PCR; TCRdb's version includes in-frame clones alone and lacks a portion of them. V, J and clone size derive from that table, while D and trimming were established from the DNA sequence. The sample contains 150,000 to 200,000 clones, around 85% of which appear only once. The V call is TRBV28, the J call TRBJ2-7; 10 bases agree with TRBD2. The sequencing sample was made of peripheral blood. This TCR came from a human donor with active or convalescent COVID-19. The donor label of this sample is uncertain. CDR3 sequence reads: CASSLPSSGSFRYEQYF. CDR3 coding DNA: TGTGCCAGCAGTCTCCCCTCTAGCGGGAGCTTCCGCTACGAGCAGTACTTC.